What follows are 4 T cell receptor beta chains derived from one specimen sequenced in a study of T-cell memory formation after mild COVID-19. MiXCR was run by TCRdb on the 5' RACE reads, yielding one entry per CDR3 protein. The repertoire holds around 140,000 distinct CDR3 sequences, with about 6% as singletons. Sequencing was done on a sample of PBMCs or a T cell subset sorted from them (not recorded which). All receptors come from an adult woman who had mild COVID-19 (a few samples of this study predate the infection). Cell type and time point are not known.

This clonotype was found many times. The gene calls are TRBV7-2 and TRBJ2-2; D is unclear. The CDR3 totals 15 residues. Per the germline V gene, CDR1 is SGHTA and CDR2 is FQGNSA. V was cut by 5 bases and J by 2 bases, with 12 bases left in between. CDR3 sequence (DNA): TGTGCCAGCAGCCCTAGGGTCTTTAACACCGGGGAGCTGTTTTTT. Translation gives CASSPRVFNTGELFF.

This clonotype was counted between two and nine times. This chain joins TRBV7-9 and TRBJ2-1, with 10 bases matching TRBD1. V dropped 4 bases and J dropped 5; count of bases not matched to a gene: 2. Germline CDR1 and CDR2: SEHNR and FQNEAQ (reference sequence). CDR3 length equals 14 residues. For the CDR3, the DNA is TGTGCCAGCAGCTCGGGACAGGGGCACAATGAGCAGTTCTTC. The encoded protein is CASSSGQGHNEQFF.

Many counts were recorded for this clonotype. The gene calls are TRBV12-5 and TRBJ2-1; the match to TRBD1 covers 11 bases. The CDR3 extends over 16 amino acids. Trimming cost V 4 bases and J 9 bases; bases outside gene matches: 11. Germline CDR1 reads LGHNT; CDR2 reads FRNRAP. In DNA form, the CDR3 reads TGTGCTAGTGGTTGGCCTCCGGGACAGGGGGATCGTGAGCAGTTCTTC. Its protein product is CASGWPPGQGDREQFF.

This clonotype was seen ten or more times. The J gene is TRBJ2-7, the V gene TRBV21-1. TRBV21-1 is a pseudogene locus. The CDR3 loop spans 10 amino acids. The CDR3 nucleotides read TGTGCCAGCGGGGAATACGAGCAGTACTTC. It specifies CASGEYEQYF.